Below, 18 T cell receptor beta chains from the same sample are listed, as sequenced in a study of T cells in Graves' hyperthyroidism and ophthalmopathy. The source material, RNA transcripts, was used to amplify TCR beta CDR3 regions. A set of HTBI primers served as the primers for a first-round RT-PCR of the TCR CDR3. TCRdb fed the multiplex PCR reads into MiXCR, producing one record per CDR3 protein. The sample shows around 290,000 distinct CDR3 sequences, roughly 14% of them seen only once. Sequences were obtained from blood. The receptors were sampled from a woman in her twenties or thirties with Graves' hyperthyroidism that later progressed to Graves' ophthalmopathy.

This clonotype was detected ten times or more. The rearrangement links TRBV3-1 to TRBJ1-1, with a possible D match to TRBD1 (5 bases). CDR1 LGHDT and CDR2 YNNKEL come from the germline V gene (reference sequence). Trimming removed 3 bases at V and 0 bases at J, with 8 bases between. The CDR3 consists of 14 residues. The CDR3 DNA reads as TGTGCCAGCAGCCACCAACAGGTGAACACTGAAGCTTTCTTT. It yields the protein CASSHQQVNTEAFF. Looking up the rest from reference TRBV3-1 and TRBJ1-1 gives the full variable domain: DTAVSQTPKYLVTQMGNDKSIKCEQNLGHDTMYWYKQDSKKFLKIMFSYNNKELIINETVPNRFSPKSPDKAHLNLHINSLELGDSAVYFCASSHQQVNTEAFFGQGTRLTVV.

Ten or more counts support this clonotype. The rearrangement links TRBV12-3 or TRBV12-4 to TRBJ1-2; D is undetermined. The length of the CDR3 is 14 residues. Deletions cut 1 base from V and 1 base from J, with 7 bases between. The CDR3 loop is CASSLGGYNYGYTF. The DNA of the CDR3 is TGTGCCAGCAGTTTAGGCGGATATAACTATGGCTACACCTTC.

In this sample, this clonotype turned up many times. This chain uses TRBV30 with TRBJ1-4, with TRBD1 matching over 10 bases. V shed 3 bases, J shed 5 bases, and the junction held 9 bases outside the gene matches. The germline V gene encodes CDR1 GTSNPN and CDR2 SVGIG (reference sequence). This CDR3 has 16 amino acids. CDR3 loop: CAWSRKPGQGNEKLFF. CDR3 nucleotide sequence: TGTGCCTGGAGCCGAAAACCGGGACAGGGGAATGAAAAACTGTTTTTT.

Many counts were recorded for this clonotype. CDR3 DNA sequence: TGTGCCACCAGCAGCCACCTGAGCGGGGATACGCAGTATTTT. Translating gives CATSSHLSGDTQYF. V usage is TRBV15 and J usage is TRBJ2-3, with D perhaps matching TRBD2 (6 bases). The CDR3 is made up of 14 amino acids. CDR1 LNHNV and CDR2 YYDKDF come from the germline V gene (reference sequence). The V and J ends lost 3 bases and 6 bases respectively, with 13 bases between them.

This clonotype has a count of ten or more. J is TRBJ2-2 and V is TRBV10-3, with 11 positions matching TRBD1. The CDR3 spans 16 residues. Germline assignment: CDR1 ENHRY and CDR2 SYGVKD. V dropped 6 bases and J dropped 4; count of bases not matched to a gene: 7. DNA for the CDR3: TGTGCCATCAGGACCTGGGACAGGGGGAGCACCGGGGAGCTGTTTTTT. Amino acid sequence: CAIRTWDRGSTGELFF.

This clonotype was seen at least ten times. The V call is TRBV20-1, the J call TRBJ1-5, with a weak D call TRBD1 (5 bases). This CDR3 is 15 amino acids long. Germline-derived CDR1 and CDR2 are DFQATT and SNEGSKA (reference sequence). Trimming pared 0 bases from V and 7 bases from J, leaving 16 bases between. The CDR3 DNA sequence: TGCAGTGCTAGAGATTCTACAGGCGGAATGCAGCCCCAGCATTTT. This encodes CSARDSTGGMQPQHF.

This clonotype showed up many times. The chain employs TRBV5-5 and TRBJ2-3; 8 bases align to TRBD1. Germline trimming cut 3 bases from V and 4 bases from J; bases unmatched to any gene: 10. This CDR3 is 16 amino acids long. From germline, CDR1 is SGHKS and CDR2 YYEKEE (reference sequence). Written as DNA, the CDR3 is TGTGCCAGCAGCTACGGACAGGGTGGTCTCTCAGATACGCAGTATTTT. Translation: CASSYGQGGLSDTQYF.

This clonotype was counted many times. The chain has TRBV6-1 and TRBJ1-1, with D uncertain. CDR1 is MNHNS and CDR2 is SASEGT in the germline V gene. The germline V and J ends were trimmed by 7 bases and 1 base, with 13 bases remaining between them. The CDR3 consists of 14 residues. The CDR3 loop is CASTRRPGNTEAFF. CDR3 nucleotide sequence: TGTGCCAGCACTCGGCGGCCGGGGAACACTGAAGCTTTCTTT.

The V gene is TRBV19, the J gene TRBJ1-2, with no clear D. The germline gives CDR1 LNHDA, CDR2 SQIVND (reference sequence). The CDR3 extends over 13 amino acids. V was cut by 8 bases and J by 4 bases, with 14 bases left in between. DNA for the CDR3: TGTGCCAGTTGTGCCGACATAATCTATGGCTACACCTTC. The encoded protein is CASCADIIYGYTF.

The chain couples TRBV10-3 to TRBJ2-1, with 9 nucleotides matching TRBD1. Germline CDR1 ENHRY, CDR2 SYGVKD. CDR3 size: 14 residues. V was pared by 5 bases and J by 6 bases, with 5 bases of the junction left unmatched. CDR3 sequence (DNA): TGTGCCATCAGTCCTGGACAGGGGTGCAATGAGCAGTTCTTC. It is translated as CAISPGQGCNEQFF.

Many counts were recorded for this clonotype. The rearrangement joins TRBV2 to TRBJ1-2; D perhaps matches TRBD1 (5 bases). CDR3 size: 15 residues. Germline V gives CDR1 SNHLY, CDR2 FYNNEI. Trimming cost V 1 base and J 4 bases, with 13 bases left between them. The CDR3 DNA follows: TGTGCCAGCAGTGAAGACCGGGGGAATAGCTATGGCTACACCTTC. Its translation is CASSEDRGNSYGYTF.

This clonotype showed up just a few times. The V and J genes are TRBV5-4 and TRBJ2-7; 8 bases line up with TRBD1. V was pared by 2 bases and J by 4 bases, with 5 bases of the junction left unmatched. The CDR3 spans 14 residues. CDR1 SGHNT and CDR2 YYREEE come from the germline V gene (reference sequence). The CDR3 reads CASSFGQGVYEQYF. The CDR3 DNA sequence: TGTGCCAGCAGCTTTGGACAGGGTGTTTACGAGCAGTACTTC.

This clonotype was seen many times. The gene calls are TRBV28 and TRBJ2-5; D may be TRBD1 (5 bases). CDR1 is MDHEN and CDR2 is SYDVKM in the germline V gene. The V end lost 3 bases, the J end lost 3 bases, and 8 bases lay between the germline ends. The CDR3 contains 13 residues. The CDR3, as DNA: TGTGCCAGCAGTTTCGAAGGGGAAGAGACCCAGTACTTC. It encodes CASSFEGEETQYF.

This clonotype was counted between two and nine times. The gene calls are TRBV5-6 and TRBJ2-5; 9 bases agree with TRBD1. Unmatched junction bases numbered 8, after V lost 0 bases and J lost 5 bases. The CDR3 contains 16 residues. Germline CDR1 and CDR2: SGHDT and YYEEEE. This CDR3 is CASSLGTGAGFETQYF. In nucleotides, the CDR3 is TGTGCCAGCAGCTTGGGGACAGGGGCGGGATTTGAGACCCAGTACTTC.

The table lists this clonotype with a few counts. The chain employs TRBV20-1 and TRBJ2-1; tentatively, D is TRBD2 (5 bases). V was cut by 3 bases and J by 10 bases, with 13 bases left in between. This CDR3 region has 12 residues. Germline loops: CDR1 DFQATT, CDR2 SNEGSKA (reference sequence). The CDR3: CSASPIAREQFF. CDR3 DNA: TGCAGTGCTAGCCCCATAGCGCGGGAGCAGTTCTTC.

This clonotype was observed at least ten times. The chain has TRBV29-1 and TRBJ2-1; no clear D. Looked up from germline, CDR1 is SQVTM and CDR2 is ANQGSEA. Trimming pared 4 bases from V and 7 bases from J, leaving 8 bases between. This CDR3 is built from 11 residues. The CDR3 nucleotides read TGCAGCGTTGTTCGTGGAAATGAGCAGTTCTTC. This translates into CSVVRGNEQFF.

A few counts support this clonotype. It may be a read error: a sequence one base away is much more abundant. V gene TRBV7-2 combines with J gene TRBJ2-7, with a possible D match to TRBD1 (6 bases). The CDR3 spans 14 residues. CDR1 and CDR2 from the germline V gene are SGHTA and FQGNSA. The CDR3 DNA reads TGTGCCAGCAGCTTAGCGGGGGACACCTACGAGCAGTGCTTC. Amino acid sequence: CASSLAGDTYEQCF.

The gene calls are TRBV2 and TRBJ1-3; D gene ambiguous. The germline CDR1 and CDR2 sequences are SNHLY and FYNNEI. The CDR3 length is 15 residues. Between the trimmed V and J ends, which lost 0 bases and 0 bases, there was a span of 6 bases. CDR3 residues: CASSEAAASGNTIYF. The CDR3 coding sequence is TGTGCCAGCAGTGAAGCAGCGGCCTCTGGAAACACCATATATTTT.